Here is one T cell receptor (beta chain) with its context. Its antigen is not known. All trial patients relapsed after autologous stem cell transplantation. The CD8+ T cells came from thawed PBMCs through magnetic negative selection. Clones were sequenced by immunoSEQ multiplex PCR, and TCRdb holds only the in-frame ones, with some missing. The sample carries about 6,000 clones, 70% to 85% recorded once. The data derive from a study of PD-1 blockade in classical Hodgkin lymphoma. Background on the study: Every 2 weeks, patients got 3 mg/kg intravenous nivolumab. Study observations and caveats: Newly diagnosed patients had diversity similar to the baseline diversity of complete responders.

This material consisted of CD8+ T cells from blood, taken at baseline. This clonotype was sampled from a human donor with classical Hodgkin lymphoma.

The CDR3 here is CASRPRDWAYQPQHF. The CDR3 nucleotides read TGTGCCAGCAGACCCCGGGACTGGGCCTATCAGCCCCAGCATTTT. The chain is built from TRBV6-1 and TRBJ1-5, with TRBD1 as a possible D gene (5 bases). Per the germline V gene, CDR1 is MNHNS and CDR2 is SASEGT. V lost 6 bases and J 5 bases, leaving 17 bases between the germline ends. CDR3 length equals 15 residues.